Below, one T cell receptor beta chain is given with its context. This clonotype was counted only a few times. Its target antigen remains unknown. Within one base of it there is no much larger clone, and no base qualities were kept. Libraries from unsorted PBMCs were made from 2 million PBMCs kept in RNAlater at -80 degrees C until RNA extraction. Multiple sclerosis patients were enrolled in a US clinical protocol under which disease progression was evaluated by magnetic resonance imaging. PBMCs were separated from peripheral blood using Ficoll-Hypaque density gradient centrifugation and then cryopreserved in liquid nitrogen. The data were obtained in a study of neurological immune-mediated disorders (dated by TCRdb to between 2018 and 2021). Regarding the research as a whole: Of the approximately 35 multiple sclerosis patients, around 30 had relapsing-remitting MS and 3 had secondary progressive MS. The study compared peripheral blood TCR-beta repertoires of HTLV-I-associated myelopathy (HAM/TSP) patients, multiple sclerosis patients and healthy controls using UMI-based sequencing. The roughly 100 TCR-beta libraries covered PBMC samples along with longitudinal samples, technical triplicates, and paired sorted CD4+ and CD8+ T-cell subsets. Of the approximately 68 subjects in the cohort, about 14 were HAM/TSP patients, roughly 35 were multiple sclerosis patients, and about 20 were healthy controls.

The study at large found these results: Phylogenetic analysis grouped repertoires from 18 of 34 MS patients into a cluster of related CDR3 sequences, suggesting a possible repertoire-level signature. No identical CDR3 amino acid sequences were shared among expanded clones across subjects, suggesting private TCR-beta repertoires in all groups. No clinical or MRI features were associated with the MS cluster, and the authors said that larger cohorts are needed. TCR clonal expansion was greatest in HAM/TSP patients and smallest in MS patients, who ranked below even healthy controls.

Spanning cysteine to phenylalanine, the CDR3 consists of 11 amino acids. CDR3 DNA only is kept here, 33 bases in frame from base 1. Taken from the germline V gene, the CDR1 and CDR2 loops are SGHTA and FQGNSA. The V end loses 7 bases and the J end loses 5 bases, and a stretch of 7 bases separates them. To synthesize cDNA, template-switch 5'RACE was performed with a primer carrying a 10-nucleotide random unique molecular identifier so that each TCR transcript was tagged. Every sequencing run yielded over 170 million TCR-beta sequences covering 15-18 subjects. The RNeasy kit was used to extract total RNA. The KAPA Real-time Library Amplification kit was used to amplify TCR-beta VDJ regions with primers for the TCR constant region and the 5'RACE anchor. A first PCR added sample indexes and Illumina adaptors, after which a second PCR increased the library yield. After Ampure bead purification, the TCR product of roughly 650 bp was size-selected on a 2% E-gel SizeSelection system. Before pooling, library quality was assessed on a Bioanalyzer, concentration was determined with Qubit, and library quantification was performed with the Kapa Library Quantification kit. An Illumina HiSeq 2500 was used to sequence the libraries paired-end at 2 x 150 bp. To increase sequence diversity, about 23-32% phiX was spiked into each library pool. Concerning the study's data processing: The UMI-based MiGEC pipeline processed quality-filtered reads and removed over 80% of raw TCR sequences during error correction. VDJ genes were aligned to IMGT germline references, and each clonotype was defined by a unique CDR3 amino acid sequence together with V-J genes. VDJtools evaluated clonal expansion, Shannon diversity and CDR3 relatedness (CalcPairwiseDistances, ClusterSamples); CLCbio workbench built phylogenetic trees. Clones with at least 8 unique UMIs were defined as expanded, with this threshold being based on coefficient-of-variation modelling across technical triplicates. The public sequencing data were trimmed at Q25 with fastp and processed into clonotypes with MiXCR by TCRdb, which kept only in-frame beta chains. All rows with the same CDR3 protein become a single entry with the most common DNA and genes. The V and J calls reflect TCRdb's pipeline rather than the authors' work. The table for this sample lists approximately 37,000 distinct CDR3 sequences; 3.8% of them were counted only once. The ten largest clones capture roughly 2.2% of the sample.

The rearrangement combines TRBV7-2 with TRBJ2-3, with an unclear D gene assignment. The sequencing input was PBMCs. This TCR was sampled from a man aged 25-40 years with multiple sclerosis. The sequenced DNA is TGTGCCAGCACCCAGAGAGATACGCAGTATTTT. This gives the protein CASTQRDTQYF.